This T cell receptor beta chain was sequenced during a study of control samples from healthy donors and cancer patients (dated by TCRdb to 2018 to 2020). This clone was seen a few times. The antigen it binds to is not known. Per-base qualities were not stored, and no clone one base away is much larger. Libraries were built with the immunoSEQ multiplex PCR assay. Not all clones reach the TCRdb copy of this immuneACCESS table, which keeps in-frame sequences only. Checked studies attribute under half of the gap to unresolved V genes and leave the rest unexplained. Counted in this sample were some 79,000 clones; about 88% of them appeared once. Over 3.5% of the sample is held by the ten biggest clonotypes. This receptor was obtained from a woman in her forties or fifties in good health. The sequencing sample was made of blood.

The DNA reads as follows: TGTGCCAGCGGTCAACAGGGCGTGAACACTGAAGCTTTCTTT. It is translated as CASGQQGVNTEAFF. The rearrangement joined TRBV6-6 to TRBJ1-1, and possibly TRBD1, on 6 matching bases. A distance of 13 bases separates the germline ends of V and J, which lose 8 bases and 0 bases respectively. The germline V gene (reference sequence) gives CDR1 as MNHNY and CDR2 as SVGAGI. Its CDR3 holds 14 amino acids, cysteine through phenylalanine. Kept here is only the CDR3 DNA, which spans 42 bases and is read in frame from base 1.